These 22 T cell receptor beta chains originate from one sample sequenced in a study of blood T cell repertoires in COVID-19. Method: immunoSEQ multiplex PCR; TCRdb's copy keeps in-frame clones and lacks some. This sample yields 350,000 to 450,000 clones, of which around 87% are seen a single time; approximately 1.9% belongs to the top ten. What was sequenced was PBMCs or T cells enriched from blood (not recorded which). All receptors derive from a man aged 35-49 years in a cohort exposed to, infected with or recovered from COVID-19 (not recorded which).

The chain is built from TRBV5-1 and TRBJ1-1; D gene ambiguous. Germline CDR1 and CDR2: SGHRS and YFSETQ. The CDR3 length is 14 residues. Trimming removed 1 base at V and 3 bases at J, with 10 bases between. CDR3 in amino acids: CASSLRSGYTEAFF. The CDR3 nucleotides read TGCGCCAGCAGCTTGAGGTCGGGTTACACTGAAGCTTTCTTT.

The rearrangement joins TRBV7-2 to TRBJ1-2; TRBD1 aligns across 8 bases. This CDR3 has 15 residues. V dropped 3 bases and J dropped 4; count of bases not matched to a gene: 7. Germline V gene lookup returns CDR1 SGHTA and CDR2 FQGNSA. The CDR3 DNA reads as TGTGCCAGCAGCTTCGCACAGGGGGAGAGCTATGGCTACACCTTC. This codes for CASSFAQGESYGYTF.

CDR3 DNA sequence: TGTGCCAGCAGTTTTCTGCTCAGGCCCCACTCTGGGGCCAACGTCCTGACTTTC. This encodes CASSFLLRPHSGANVLTF. V and J are TRBV27 and TRBJ2-6; D remains ambiguous. CDR3 length: 18 residues. With 3 bases removed from V and 0 bases from J, the gap between germline ends came to 15 bases. The V gene's germline CDR1 is MNHEY and CDR2 SMNVEV (reference sequence).

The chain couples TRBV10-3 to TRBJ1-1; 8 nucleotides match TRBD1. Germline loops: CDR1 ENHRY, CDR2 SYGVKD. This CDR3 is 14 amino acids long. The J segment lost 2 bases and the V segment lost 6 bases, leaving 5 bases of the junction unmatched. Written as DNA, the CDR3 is TGTGCCATCAGACACAGGGGGTCCAACACTGAAGCTTTCTTT. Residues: CAIRHRGSNTEAFF.

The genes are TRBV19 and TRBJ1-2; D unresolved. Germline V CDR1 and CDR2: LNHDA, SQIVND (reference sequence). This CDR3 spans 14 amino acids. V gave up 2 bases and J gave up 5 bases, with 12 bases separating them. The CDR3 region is CASSIMGQTYGYTF. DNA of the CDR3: TGTGCCAGTAGTATAATGGGTCAGACTTATGGCTACACCTTC. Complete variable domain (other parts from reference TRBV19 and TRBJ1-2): DGGITQSPKYLFRKEGQNVTLSCEQNLNHDAMYWYRQDPGQGLRLIYYSQIVNDFQKGDIAEGYSVSREKKESFPLTVTSAQKNPTAFYLCASSIMGQTYGYTFGSGTRLTVV.

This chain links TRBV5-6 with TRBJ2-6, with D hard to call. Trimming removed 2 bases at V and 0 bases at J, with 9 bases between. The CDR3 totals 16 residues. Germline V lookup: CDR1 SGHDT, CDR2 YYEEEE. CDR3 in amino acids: CASSFNSISGANVLTF. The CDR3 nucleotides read TGTGCCAGCAGCTTCAACTCAATCTCTGGGGCCAACGTCCTGACTTTC.

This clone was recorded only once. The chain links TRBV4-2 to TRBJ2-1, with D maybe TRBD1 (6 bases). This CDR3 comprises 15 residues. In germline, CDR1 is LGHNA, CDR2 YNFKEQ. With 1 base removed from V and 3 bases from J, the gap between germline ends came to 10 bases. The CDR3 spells CASSQGGRSYNEQFF. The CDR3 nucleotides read TGTGCCAGCAGCCAAGGGGGGCGGAGCTACAATGAGCAGTTCTTC.

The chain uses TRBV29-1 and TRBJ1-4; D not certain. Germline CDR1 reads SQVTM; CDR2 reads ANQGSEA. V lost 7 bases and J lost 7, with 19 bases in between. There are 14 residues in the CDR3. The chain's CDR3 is CSAKSPENGEKLFF. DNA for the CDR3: TGCAGCGCAAAGTCCCCCGAGAATGGTGAAAAACTGTTTTTT.

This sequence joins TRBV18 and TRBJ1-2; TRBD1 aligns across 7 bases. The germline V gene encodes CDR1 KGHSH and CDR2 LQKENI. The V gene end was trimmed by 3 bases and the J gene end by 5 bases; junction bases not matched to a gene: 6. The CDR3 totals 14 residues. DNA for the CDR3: TGTGCCAGCTCACCGGACAGGCCAACTTATGGCTACACCTTC. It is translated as CASSPDRPTYGYTF.

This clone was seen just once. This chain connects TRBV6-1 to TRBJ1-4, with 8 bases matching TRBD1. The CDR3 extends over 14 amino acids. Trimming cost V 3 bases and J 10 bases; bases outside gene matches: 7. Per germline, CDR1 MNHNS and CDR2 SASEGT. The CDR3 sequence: CASSDAPDRGKLFF. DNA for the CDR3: TGTGCCAGCAGTGATGCTCCCGACAGGGGAAAACTGTTTTTT.

The CDR3: CASSDRSATNEKLFF. CDR3 nucleotide sequence: TGCGCCAGCAGCGACAGGTCTGCAACTAATGAAAAACTGTTTTTT. V usage is TRBV5-1 and J usage is TRBJ1-4, with a tentative D call TRBD1 (6 bases). The V and J ends lost 4 bases and 0 bases respectively, with 10 bases between them. This CDR3 contains 15 residues. CDR1 and CDR2 from the germline V gene are SGHRS and YFSETQ. Full variable domain (outside the CDR3, taken from reference TRBV5-1 and TRBJ1-4): KAGVTQTPRYLIKTRGQQVTLSCSPISGHRSVSWYQQTPGQGLQFLFEYFSETQRNKGNFPGRFSGRQFSNSRSEMNVSTLELGDSALYLCASSDRSATNEKLFFGSGTQLSVL.

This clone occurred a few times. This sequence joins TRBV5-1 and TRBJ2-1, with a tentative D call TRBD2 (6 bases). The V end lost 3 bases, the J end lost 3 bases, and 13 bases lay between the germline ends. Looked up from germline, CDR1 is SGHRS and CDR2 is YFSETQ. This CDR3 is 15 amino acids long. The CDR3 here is CASSSLSGDYNEQFF. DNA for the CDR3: TGCGCCAGCAGCTCCCTTAGCGGCGACTACAATGAGCAGTTCTTC.

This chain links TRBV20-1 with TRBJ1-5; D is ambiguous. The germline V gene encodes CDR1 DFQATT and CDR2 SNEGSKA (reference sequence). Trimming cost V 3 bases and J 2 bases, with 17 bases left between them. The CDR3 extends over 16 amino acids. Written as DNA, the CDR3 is TGCAGTGCTAGTCGGCCCTCCCAGCGAGGCAATCAGCCCCAGCATTTT. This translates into CSASRPSQRGNQPQHF.

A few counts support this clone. The CDR3 region has the DNA TGTGCCAGCAGCCATGGACAGGGGGGCAATCAGCCCCAGCATTTT. Protein product: CASSHGQGGNQPQHF. This chain connects TRBV21-1 to TRBJ1-5; TRBD1, the D gene given by the table, was not confirmed from the DNA. TRBV21-1 is a known pseudogene. The CDR3 consists of 15 residues.

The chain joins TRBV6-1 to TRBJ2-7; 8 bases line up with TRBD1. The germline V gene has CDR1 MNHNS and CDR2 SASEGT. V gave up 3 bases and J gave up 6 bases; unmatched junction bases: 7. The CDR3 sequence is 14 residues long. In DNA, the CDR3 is TGTGCCAGCAGTGAGTGGACAGGGCTGGCCGAGCAGTACTTC. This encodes CASSEWTGLAEQYF.

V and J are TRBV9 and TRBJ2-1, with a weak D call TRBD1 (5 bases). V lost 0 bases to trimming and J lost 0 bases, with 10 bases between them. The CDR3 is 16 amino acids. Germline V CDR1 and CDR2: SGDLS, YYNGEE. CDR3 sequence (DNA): TGTGCCAGCAGCGTAGCCCTAGGGGACTCCTACAATGAGCAGTTCTTC. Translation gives CASSVALGDSYNEQFF.

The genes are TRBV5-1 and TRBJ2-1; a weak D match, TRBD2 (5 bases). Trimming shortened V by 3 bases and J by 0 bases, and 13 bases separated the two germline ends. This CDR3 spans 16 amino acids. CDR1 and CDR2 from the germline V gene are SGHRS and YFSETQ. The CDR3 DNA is TGCGCCAGCAGCTCCCTCCTCGGAGGCTCCTACAATGAGCAGTTCTTC. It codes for CASSSLLGGSYNEQFF.

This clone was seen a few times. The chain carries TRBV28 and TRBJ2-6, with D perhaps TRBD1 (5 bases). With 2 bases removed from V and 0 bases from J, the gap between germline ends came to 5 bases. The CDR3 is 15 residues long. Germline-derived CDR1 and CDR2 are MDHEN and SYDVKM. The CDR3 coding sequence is TGTGCCAGCAGTTTAGACAGCTCTGGGGCCAACGTCCTGACTTTC. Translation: CASSLDSSGANVLTF.

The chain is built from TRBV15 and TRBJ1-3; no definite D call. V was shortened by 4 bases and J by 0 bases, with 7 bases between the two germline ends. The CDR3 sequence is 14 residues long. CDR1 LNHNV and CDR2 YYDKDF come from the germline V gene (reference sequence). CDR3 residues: CATSIRVSGNTIYF. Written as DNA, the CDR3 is TGTGCCACCAGCATAAGAGTCTCTGGAAACACCATATATTTT.

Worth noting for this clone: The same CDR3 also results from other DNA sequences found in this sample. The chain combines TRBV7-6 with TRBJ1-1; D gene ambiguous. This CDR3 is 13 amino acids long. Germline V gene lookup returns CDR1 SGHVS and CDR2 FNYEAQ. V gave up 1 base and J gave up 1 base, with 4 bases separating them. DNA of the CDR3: TGTGCCAGCAGCTTAGAGCAGAACACTGAAGCTTTCTTT. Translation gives CASSLEQNTEAFF.

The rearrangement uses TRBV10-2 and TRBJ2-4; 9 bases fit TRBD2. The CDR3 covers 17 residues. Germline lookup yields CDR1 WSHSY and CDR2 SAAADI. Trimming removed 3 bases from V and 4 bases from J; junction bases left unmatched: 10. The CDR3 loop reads CASSDKVGAGGKNIQYF. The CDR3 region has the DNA TGCGCCAGCAGTGATAAGGTTGGAGCGGGAGGAAAAAACATTCAGTACTTC.

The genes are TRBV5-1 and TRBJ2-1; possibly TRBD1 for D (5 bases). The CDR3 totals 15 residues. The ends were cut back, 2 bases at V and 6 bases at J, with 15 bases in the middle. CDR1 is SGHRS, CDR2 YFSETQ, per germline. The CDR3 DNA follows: TGCGCCAGCAGCTTTCCGCAGGGTCGGCCCAATGAGCAGTTCTTC. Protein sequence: CASSFPQGRPNEQFF.